These T cell receptor beta chains were read from a single sample in a study of T cell responses to AZD1222 COVID-19 vaccine. The protocol was immunoSEQ multiplex PCR, while the TCRdb copy is restricted to in-frame clones and leaves out a portion. The sample records 100,000 to 150,000 clones, around 89% being singletons. Sequenced material: peripheral blood, taken on day 0 of AZD1222 vaccination. These receptor sequences come from an adult in good health. Each CDR3 is given with its conserved first and last residue. Fields, in order: D gene, J gene, V gene, CDR3 length, clone size, CDR3 protein, CDR3 DNA. D genes are given only for firm matches. The size of a clone is reported for some rows only, either as once, few or many, or as a class for expanded clones.

D gene: .; J gene: TRBJ2-7; V gene: TRBV27; CDR3 length: 14; clone size: .; CDR3 protein: CASRDSSLSYEQYF; CDR3 DNA: TGTGCCAGCAGAGACAGCTCCCTCTCCTACGAGCAGTACTTC
D gene: .; J gene: TRBJ2-7; V gene: TRBV21-1; CDR3 length: 14; clone size: .; CDR3 protein: CASSKGGVSYEQYF; CDR3 DNA: TGTGCCAGCAGCAAAGGGGGGGTCTCCTACGAGCAGTACTTC
D gene: TRBD1; J gene: TRBJ2-7; V gene: TRBV6-4; CDR3 length: 17; clone size: .; CDR3 protein: CASSFLKQGPPSYEQYF; CDR3 DNA: TGTGCCAGCAGTTTCTTAAAACAGGGGCCTCCTTCCTACGAGCAGTACTTC
D gene: .; J gene: TRBJ1-1; V gene: TRBV27; CDR3 length: 12; clone size: once; CDR3 protein: CASSGIWTEAFF; CDR3 DNA: TGTGCCAGCAGCGGGATTTGGACTGAAGCTTTCTTT
D gene: TRBD1; J gene: TRBJ1-1; V gene: TRBV4-3; CDR3 length: 17; clone size: many; CDR3 protein: CASSLFPPQGSDTEAFF; CDR3 DNA: TGCGCCAGCAGCCTCTTTCCCCCACAGGGGTCGGACACTGAAGCTTTCTTT
D gene: .; J gene: TRBJ1-2; V gene: TRBV19; CDR3 length: 13; clone size: .; CDR3 protein: CASSPEGMEGYTF; CDR3 DNA: TGTGCCAGTAGCCCCGAGGGGATGGAAGGCTACACCTTC
D gene: .; J gene: TRBJ1-2; V gene: TRBV3-1/TRBV3-2; CDR3 length: 14; clone size: .; CDR3 protein: CASSQDRQRYGYTF; CDR3 DNA: TGTGCCAGCAGCCAAGATAGACAGCGCTATGGCTACACCTTC
D gene: .; J gene: TRBJ1-1; V gene: TRBV6-4; CDR3 length: 14; clone size: .; CDR3 protein: CASSASDAGGEAFF; CDR3 DNA: TGTGCCAGCAGCGCCTCGGACGCGGGGGGTGAAGCTTTCTTT
D gene: .; J gene: TRBJ1-5; V gene: TRBV4-2; CDR3 length: 16; clone size: .; CDR3 protein: CASSQVVGNVNQPQHF; CDR3 DNA: TGTGCCAGCAGCCAGGTCGTGGGGAATGTCAATCAGCCCCAGCATTTT
D gene: .; J gene: TRBJ2-7; V gene: TRBV27; CDR3 length: 15; clone size: .; CDR3 protein: CASSLSATLTYEQYF; CDR3 DNA: TGTGCCAGCAGTTTATCGGCTACCTTAACCTACGAGCAGTACTTC
D gene: .; J gene: TRBJ2-1; V gene: TRBV24-1; CDR3 length: 15; clone size: .; CDR3 protein: CATASGASSYNEQFF; CDR3 DNA: TGTGCCACCGCCTCCGGGGCGAGCTCCTACAATGAGCAGTTCTTC
D gene: TRBD1; J gene: TRBJ2-1; V gene: TRBV19; CDR3 length: 14; clone size: few; CDR3 protein: CASSIGQGKFAQFF; CDR3 DNA: TGTGCCAGTAGTATTGGACAGGGGAAGTTTGCGCAGTTCTTC
D gene: .; J gene: TRBJ2-7; V gene: TRBV7-6; CDR3 length: 14; clone size: .; CDR3 protein: CASSPSRPSYEQYF; CDR3 DNA: TGTGCCAGCAGCCCTAGCCGTCCCTCCTACGAGCAGTACTTC
D gene: .; J gene: TRBJ1-6; V gene: TRBV4-3; CDR3 length: 15; clone size: .; CDR3 protein: CASSPGSSYNSPLHF; CDR3 DNA: TGCGCCAGCAGCCCAGGGAGCTCCTATAATTCACCCCTCCACTTT
D gene: TRBD1; J gene: TRBJ1-4; V gene: TRBV9; CDR3 length: 15; clone size: .; CDR3 protein: CASNGGQGVGEKLFF; CDR3 DNA: TGTGCCAGCAATGGAGGACAGGGGGTAGGAGAAAAACTGTTTTTT
D gene: .; J gene: TRBJ2-5; V gene: TRBV19; CDR3 length: 15; clone size: once; CDR3 protein: CASSPGGEASETQYF; CDR3 DNA: TGTGCCAGTAGTCCAGGTGGGGAGGCATCAGAGACCCAGTACTTC
D gene: TRBD1; J gene: TRBJ1-2; V gene: TRBV19; CDR3 length: 14; clone size: .; CDR3 protein: CASSTQGRNYGYTF; CDR3 DNA: TGTGCCAGTAGTACACAGGGGCGGAACTATGGCTACACCTTC
D gene: TRBD1; J gene: TRBJ1-2; V gene: TRBV10-3; CDR3 length: 16; clone size: once; CDR3 protein: CAISDGVGQGLNGYTF; CDR3 DNA: TGTGCCATCAGTGACGGTGTGGGACAGGGATTAAATGGCTACACCTTC
D gene: TRBD1; J gene: TRBJ2-2; V gene: TRBV2; CDR3 length: 15; clone size: .; CDR3 protein: CASSEVTGSTGELFF; CDR3 DNA: TGTGCCAGCAGTGAAGTGACAGGGAGTACCGGGGAGCTGTTTTTT
D gene: .; J gene: TRBJ2-7; V gene: TRBV12-3/TRBV12-4; CDR3 length: 12; clone size: .; CDR3 protein: CASSPYSNEQYF; CDR3 DNA: TGTGCCAGCAGTCCGTACAGCAACGAGCAGTACTTC
D gene: TRBD2; J gene: TRBJ2-5; V gene: TRBV4-3; CDR3 length: 16; clone size: .; CDR3 protein: CASSQDWAGGEETQYF; CDR3 DNA: TGCGCCAGCAGCCAAGATTGGGCGGGGGGCGAAGAGACCCAGTACTTC
D gene: .; J gene: TRBJ2-7; V gene: TRBV3-1/TRBV3-2; CDR3 length: 18; clone size: .; CDR3 protein: CASSQVWVGTEATYEQYF; CDR3 DNA: TGTGCCAGCAGCCAAGTTTGGGTCGGGACGGAGGCGACCTACGAGCAGTACTTC
D gene: TRBD1; J gene: TRBJ1-2; V gene: TRBV7-2; CDR3 length: 14; clone size: .; CDR3 protein: CASSLRDRGRGYTF; CDR3 DNA: TGTGCCAGCAGCTTACGGGACAGGGGGCGGGGCTACACCTTC
D gene: .; J gene: TRBJ1-2; V gene: TRBV4-2; CDR3 length: 15; clone size: .; CDR3 protein: CASSQDRKGRYGYTF; CDR3 DNA: TGTGCCAGCAGCCAAGATCGGAAGGGACGCTATGGCTACACCTTC
D gene: .; J gene: TRBJ1-2; V gene: TRBV19; CDR3 length: 13; clone size: .; CDR3 protein: CASMLGVGAPGHF; CDR3 DNA: TGTGCCAGTATGCTCGGGGTTGGGGCCCCAGGTCACTTC
D gene: .; J gene: TRBJ2-2; V gene: TRBV10-3; CDR3 length: 16; clone size: .; CDR3 protein: CAIPHGDTSNTGELFF; CDR3 DNA: TGTGCCATCCCTCACGGGGACACATCGAACACCGGGGAGCTGTTTTTT
D gene: TRBD1; J gene: TRBJ1-4; V gene: TRBV5-5; CDR3 length: 15; clone size: .; CDR3 protein: CASSWVGTGSEKLFF; CDR3 DNA: TGTGCCAGCAGCTGGGTTGGGACAGGGTCTGAAAAACTGTTTTTT
D gene: .; J gene: TRBJ1-6; V gene: TRBV6-6; CDR3 length: 17; clone size: .; CDR3 protein: CASSPRGGISYNSPLHF; CDR3 DNA: TGTGCCAGCAGTCCCCGGGGGGGGATTTCCTATAATTCACCCCTCCACTTT
D gene: TRBD1; J gene: TRBJ1-6; V gene: TRBV4-1; CDR3 length: 15; clone size: .; CDR3 protein: CASSPWTGRDSPLHF; CDR3 DNA: TGCGCCAGCAGCCCCTGGACAGGGAGGGATTCACCCCTCCACTTT
D gene: TRBD2; J gene: TRBJ2-7; V gene: TRBV27; CDR3 length: 16; clone size: once; CDR3 protein: CASSIWGGVNRYEQYF; CDR3 DNA: TGTGCCAGCAGCATCTGGGGAGGGGTCAATCGGTACGAGCAGTACTTC
D gene: TRBD1; J gene: TRBJ2-7; V gene: TRBV19; CDR3 length: 15; clone size: .; CDR3 protein: CASSPDRGRSYEQYF; CDR3 DNA: TGTGCCAGTAGTCCGGACAGGGGGCGAAGCTACGAGCAGTACTTC
D gene: .; J gene: TRBJ1-1; V gene: TRBV28; CDR3 length: 15; clone size: .; CDR3 protein: CASSPAHGVNTEAFF; CDR3 DNA: TGTGCCAGCAGCCCGGCGCACGGGGTGAACACTGAAGCTTTCTTT
D gene: .; J gene: TRBJ2-6; V gene: TRBV7-2; CDR3 length: 14; clone size: .; CDR3 protein: CASSLASGANVLTF; CDR3 DNA: TGTGCCAGCAGCTTAGCCTCTGGGGCCAACGTCCTGACTTTC
D gene: .; J gene: TRBJ2-7; V gene: TRBV4-2; CDR3 length: 14; clone size: .; CDR3 protein: CASSQAAGDYEQYF; CDR3 DNA: TGTGCCAGCAGCCAAGCGGCAGGAGACTACGAGCAGTACTTC
D gene: TRBD1; J gene: TRBJ1-2; V gene: TRBV7-9; CDR3 length: 15; clone size: once; CDR3 protein: CASREGQADNYGYTF; CDR3 DNA: TGTGCCAGCAGAGAGGGACAGGCCGATAACTATGGCTACACCTTC
D gene: TRBD2; J gene: TRBJ2-1; V gene: TRBV13; CDR3 length: 16; clone size: .; CDR3 protein: CASSYGTSGRAGEQFF; CDR3 DNA: TGTGCCAGCAGCTACGGGACTAGCGGGAGGGCTGGTGAGCAGTTCTTC
D gene: .; J gene: TRBJ1-5; V gene: TRBV24-1; CDR3 length: 14; clone size: .; CDR3 protein: CATSDRRLAQPQHF; CDR3 DNA: TGTGCCACCAGTGACCGCCGGTTAGCTCAGCCCCAGCATTTT
D gene: TRBD1; J gene: TRBJ1-4; V gene: TRBV13; CDR3 length: 14; clone size: .; CDR3 protein: CASSRTGSNEKLFF; CDR3 DNA: TGTGCCAGCAGCCGGACAGGGTCTAATGAAAAACTGTTTTTT
D gene: TRBD2; J gene: TRBJ2-5; V gene: TRBV11-1; CDR3 length: 16; clone size: .; CDR3 protein: CASSPPGGGALVTQYF; CDR3 DNA: TGTGCCAGCAGCCCCCCGGGCGGGGGGGCCCTGGTGACCCAGTACTTC
D gene: TRBD1; J gene: TRBJ2-2; V gene: TRBV28; CDR3 length: 16; clone size: once; CDR3 protein: CASSLPGQGTTGELFF; CDR3 DNA: TGTGCCAGCAGTCTTCCGGGACAGGGGACCACCGGGGAGCTGTTTTTT
D gene: TRBD1; J gene: TRBJ2-7; V gene: TRBV25-1; CDR3 length: 14; clone size: .; CDR3 protein: CASTRDRAPYEQYF; CDR3 DNA: TGTGCCAGCACCCGGGACAGGGCTCCCTACGAGCAGTACTTC
D gene: .; J gene: TRBJ2-3; V gene: TRBV6-4; CDR3 length: 15; clone size: .; CDR3 protein: CASSDSAGSTDTQYF; CDR3 DNA: TGTGCCAGCAGTGACTCAGCCGGTAGCACAGATACGCAGTATTTT
D gene: .; J gene: TRBJ1-6; V gene: TRBV7-9; CDR3 length: 13; clone size: .; CDR3 protein: CASSSGRNSPLHF; CDR3 DNA: TGTGCCAGCAGCTCGGGACGGAATTCACCCCTCCACTTT
D gene: .; J gene: TRBJ1-1; V gene: TRBV4-3; CDR3 length: 13; clone size: once; CDR3 protein: CASSQDRRTEAFF; CDR3 DNA: TGCGCCAGCAGCCAAGATCGGCGCACTGAAGCTTTCTTT
D gene: .; J gene: TRBJ1-1; V gene: TRBV29-1; CDR3 length: 13; clone size: .; CDR3 protein: CSVAQGRGTEAFF; CDR3 DNA: TGCAGCGTTGCCCAGGGTCGGGGCACTGAAGCTTTCTTT
D gene: .; J gene: TRBJ1-3; V gene: TRBV28; CDR3 length: 13; clone size: once; CDR3 protein: CASSLHGGNTIYF; CDR3 DNA: TGTGCCAGCAGTTTACATGGTGGAAACACCATATATTTT
D gene: TRBD1; J gene: TRBJ2-3; V gene: TRBV10-3; CDR3 length: 13; clone size: .; CDR3 protein: CAIEDRGQDTQYF; CDR3 DNA: TGTGCCATCGAGGACAGGGGGCAAGATACGCAGTATTTT
D gene: .; J gene: TRBJ1-1; V gene: TRBV19; CDR3 length: 15; clone size: .; CDR3 protein: CASSTPVAMNTEAFF; CDR3 DNA: TGTGCCAGTAGTACCCCGGTCGCCATGAACACTGAAGCTTTCTTT
D gene: .; J gene: TRBJ1-4; V gene: TRBV15; CDR3 length: 19; clone size: .; CDR3 protein: CATSRDRLSTEATNEKLFF; CDR3 DNA: TGTGCCACCAGCAGAGATAGATTGTCGACGGAAGCAACTAATGAAAAACTGTTTTTT
D gene: .; J gene: TRBJ2-7; V gene: TRBV15; CDR3 length: 14; clone size: .; CDR3 protein: CATSRERTLYEQYF; CDR3 DNA: TGTGCCACCAGCCGAGAACGGACACTCTACGAGCAGTACTTC
D gene: TRBD1; J gene: TRBJ1-1; V gene: TRBV7-9; CDR3 length: 14; clone size: .; CDR3 protein: CASTGQGKETEAFF; CDR3 DNA: TGTGCCAGCACCGGACAGGGGAAGGAGACTGAAGCTTTCTTT
D gene: .; J gene: TRBJ2-2; V gene: TRBV4-2; CDR3 length: 17; clone size: .; CDR3 protein: CASSPRGAATNTGELFF; CDR3 DNA: TGTGCCAGCAGCCCCCGGGGGGCCGCGACGAACACCGGGGAGCTGTTTTTT
D gene: TRBD1; J gene: TRBJ1-1; V gene: TRBV2; CDR3 length: 14; clone size: .; CDR3 protein: CASRGDRGYTEAFF; CDR3 DNA: TGTGCCAGCAGGGGGGACAGGGGGTACACTGAAGCTTTCTTT
D gene: .; J gene: TRBJ1-1; V gene: TRBV19; CDR3 length: 15; clone size: .; CDR3 protein: CASRTPPGAYTEAFF; CDR3 DNA: TGTGCCAGTAGAACCCCCCCGGGGGCTTACACTGAAGCTTTCTTT